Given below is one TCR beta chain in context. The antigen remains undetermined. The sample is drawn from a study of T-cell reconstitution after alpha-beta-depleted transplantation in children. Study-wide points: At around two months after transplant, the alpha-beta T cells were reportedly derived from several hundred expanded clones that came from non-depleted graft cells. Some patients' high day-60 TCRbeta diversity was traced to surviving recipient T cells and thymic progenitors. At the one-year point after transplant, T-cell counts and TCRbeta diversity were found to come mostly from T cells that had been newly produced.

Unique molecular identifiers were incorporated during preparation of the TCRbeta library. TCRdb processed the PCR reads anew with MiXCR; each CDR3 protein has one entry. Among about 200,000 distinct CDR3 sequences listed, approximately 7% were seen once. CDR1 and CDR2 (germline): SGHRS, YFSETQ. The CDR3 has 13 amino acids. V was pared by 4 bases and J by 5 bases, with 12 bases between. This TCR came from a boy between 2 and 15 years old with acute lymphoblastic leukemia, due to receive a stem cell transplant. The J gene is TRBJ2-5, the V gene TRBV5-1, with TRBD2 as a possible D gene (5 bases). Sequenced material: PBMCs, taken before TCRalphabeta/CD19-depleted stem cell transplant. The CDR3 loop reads CASSPVGLETQYF. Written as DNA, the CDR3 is TGCGCCAGCAGCCCTGTCGGACTCGAGACCCAGTACTTC. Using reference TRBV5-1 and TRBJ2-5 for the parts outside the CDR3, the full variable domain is KAGVTQTPRYLIKTRGQQVTLSCSPISGHRSVSWYQQTPGQGLQFLFEYFSETQRNKGNFPGRFSGRQFSNSRSEMNVSTLELGDSALYLCASSPVGLETQYFGPGTRLLVL.